This T cell receptor beta chain was obtained from a study of blood T cell repertoires in COVID-19. Study overall: The samples span acute and convalescent COVID-19 from the United States, Italy and Spain. Sources were T cells, B-cell-depleted T cells, or PBMCs; the material itself was cDNA or gDNA.

CDR1 LGHDT and CDR2 YNNKEL come from the germline V gene (reference sequence). V shed 4 bases, J shed 9 bases, and the junction held 5 bases outside the gene matches. The CDR3 runs to 14 residues. In the source study's methods: Cell counts per sample came from amplifying reference gene primers. Some clones are missing from TCRdb's copy, which holds only in-frame ones; the method was immunoSEQ multiplex PCR. That table gives V, J and clone size, and the DNA gave D and trimming. The sample shows 90,000 to 130,000 clones, over 60% of them seen only once. Sequencing was performed on peripheral blood. This receptor was taken from a woman older than 75 with acute or convalescent COVID-19. J is TRBJ1-6 and V is TRBV3-1 (or the pseudogene TRBV3-2); TRBD1 matches 8 bases. Here the CDR3 DNA reads TGTGCCAGCAGCCGAGGACAGGGAGGTTCACCCCTCCACTTT. Its protein product is CASSRGQGGSPLHF.